This TCR beta chain appears in the sequencing data of a study of CD8+ T cells in alopecia areata. Looking at the study overall: It was oral tofacitinib, at 5 to 10 mg twice daily, that treated patients received.

TCR sequencing used cDNA made by reverse transcription of extracted RNA. Here immunoSEQ multiplex PCR was the method, and the copy in TCRdb shows in-frame clones only, minus some. The repertoire consists of approximately 110,000 clones, with roughly 50% occurring once and the leading ten covering about 12%. This sample's treatment: oral pan-JAK inhibitor, 5-10 mg twice daily. Lesional scalp tissue (obtained by punch biopsy) and peripheral blood were collected from alopecia areata patients. Germline V gene lookup returns CDR1 MGHDK and CDR2 SYGVNS. This CDR3 region has 13 residues. Trimming at V came to 4 bases and at J to 5 bases, leaving 2 bases not matched to a gene.

The receptor's source is a human donor with alopecia areata. Sample: CD8+ T cells sorted from blood, taken at week 24, from a patient treated with tofacitinib. The chain recombines TRBV25-1 with TRBJ1-5, with 7 bases identical to TRBD1. The CDR3 bases are TGTGCCAGCAGTGCCAGGGGGGATCAGCCCCAGCATTTT. This codes for CASSARGDQPQHF. The full variable domain, completed using reference TRBV25-1 and TRBJ1-5, is EADIYQTPRYLVIGTGKKITLECSQTMGHDKMYWYQQDPGMELHLIHYSYGVNSTEKGDLSSESTVSRIRTEHFPLTLESARPSHTSQYLCASSARGDQPQHFGDGTRLSIL.